These T cell receptor beta chains were read from a single sample in a study of cytomegalovirus exposure and HLA in healthy donors. Profiling relied on immunoSEQ multiplex PCR, and the TCRdb table lists in-frame clones only, not all of them. The sample consists of 200,000 to 250,000 clones, 80% to 90% of them appearing once. Sequencing was carried out using PBMCs. These receptors were collected from a young woman in good health and CMV-seronegative. Both conserved end residues are part of each CDR3. The D gene is left open where the match is weak. A clone size is listed for some rows: how often the clone was seen (once, few, many), or a class if it is expanded.

V: TRBV9; J: TRBJ2-2; D: NA; size: NA; CDR3: CASSSSVTGELFF; DNA: TGTGCCAGCTCATCGAGCGTCACCGGGGAGCTGTTTTTT
V: TRBV19; J: TRBJ2-5; D: NA; size: NA; CDR3: CASSIDTGTTAQYF; DNA: TGTGCCAGTAGTATAGATACTGGTACTACGGCCCAGTACTTC
V: TRBV5-4; J: TRBJ2-2; D: NA; size: NA; CDR3: CASSLPQAGELFF; DNA: TGTGCCAGCAGCCTCCCACAGGCCGGGGAGCTGTTTTTT
V: TRBV5-1; J: TRBJ2-7; D: NA; size: NA; CDR3: CASSLPLASGIYEQYF; DNA: TGCGCCAGCAGCTTACCCTTAGCCTCGGGGATATACGAGCAGTACTTC
V: TRBV5-6; J: TRBJ1-5; D: NA; size: NA; CDR3: CASSITAGHGVNQPQHF; DNA: TGTGCCAGCAGCATAACAGCGGGACATGGAGTGAATCAGCCCCAGCATTTT
V: TRBV30; J: TRBJ2-3; D: NA; size: NA; CDR3: CAWSVDSYTDTQYF; DNA: TGTGCCTGGAGTGTAGACAGTTACACAGATACGCAGTATTTT
V: TRBV6-5; J: TRBJ1-5; D: NA; size: few; CDR3: CASSSQGNQPQHF; DNA: TGTGCCAGCAGCTCACAAGGCAATCAGCCCCAGCATTTT
V: TRBV6-5; J: TRBJ1-4; D: NA; size: NA; CDR3: CASSPGRMREKLFF; DNA: TGTGCCAGCAGTCCGGGGAGGATGAGGGAAAAACTGTTTTTT
V: TRBV27; J: TRBJ1-5; D: NA; size: NA; CDR3: CASSFRLNQPQHF; DNA: TGTGCCAGCAGTTTCAGGTTAAATCAGCCCCAGCATTTT
V: TRBV18; J: TRBJ2-1; D: NA; size: NA; CDR3: CASSPPGGGLVEQFF; DNA: TGTGCCAGCTCACCACCGGGAGGGGGGTTGGTTGAGCAGTTCTTC
V: TRBV7-3; J: TRBJ2-3; D: TRBD2; size: NA; CDR3: CASSLSGLAGTDTQYF; DNA: TGTGCCAGCAGCTTATCAGGGCTAGCGGGAACAGATACGCAGTATTTT
V: TRBV18; J: TRBJ2-1; D: TRBD2; size: NA; CDR3: CASSPSLAGGRGEQFF; DNA: TGTGCCAGCTCACCCTCTTTAGCGGGAGGGAGGGGTGAGCAGTTCTTC
V: TRBV19; J: TRBJ2-5; D: TRBD2; size: NA; CDR3: CASSTRDYGQETQYF; DNA: TGTGCCAGTAGTACTCGGGACTACGGACAAGAGACCCAGTACTTC
V: TRBV7-3; J: TRBJ2-3; D: NA; size: NA; CDR3: CASSLRGRFTSTDTQYF; DNA: TGTGCCAGCAGCTTACGAGGCAGATTTACTAGCACAGATACGCAGTATTTT
V: TRBV19; J: TRBJ2-1; D: NA; size: NA; CDR3: CASSTRVGEQFF; DNA: TGTGCCAGTAGTACCAGGGTGGGCGAGCAGTTCTTC
V: TRBV7-9; J: TRBJ2-1; D: TRBD2; size: few; CDR3: CASSSTSGSHEQFF; DNA: TGTGCCAGCAGCTCGACTAGCGGGAGCCATGAGCAGTTCTTC
V: TRBV14; J: TRBJ1-6; D: TRBD1; size: NA; CDR3: CASSPGTANNSPLHF; DNA: TGTGCCAGCAGCCCCGGGACAGCCAATAATTCACCCCTCCACTTT
V: TRBV18; J: TRBJ2-1; D: TRBD1; size: NA; CDR3: CASSPGQDVLF; DNA: TGTGCCAGCTCTCCCGGACAGGACGTACTCTTC
V: TRBV7-2; J: TRBJ2-7; D: NA; size: NA; CDR3: CASSYGTYEQYF; DNA: TGTGCCAGCAGCTACGGGACCTACGAGCAGTACTTC
V: TRBV5-4; J: TRBJ2-3; D: TRBD1; size: NA; CDR3: CASTRTGATDTQYF; DNA: TGTGCCAGCACCAGGACAGGGGCCACAGATACGCAGTATTTT
V: TRBV13; J: TRBJ2-1; D: NA; size: NA; CDR3: CASSLSQREAHEQFF; DNA: TGTGCCAGCAGCCTCTCACAACGGGAAGCGCATGAGCAGTTCTTC
V: TRBV5-1; J: TRBJ2-3; D: TRBD2; size: NA; CDR3: CASSLEGAGVLDTQYF; DNA: TGCGCCAGCAGCTTGGAAGGAGCGGGGGTTTTGGATACGCAGTATTTT
V: TRBV9; J: TRBJ2-7; D: TRBD2; size: NA; CDR3: CASSVGDSGLYEQYF; DNA: TGTGCCAGCAGCGTAGGCGATAGCGGGCTCTACGAGCAGTACTTC
V: TRBV5-1; J: TRBJ1-2; D: TRBD1; size: few; CDR3: CASRRDSEGYTF; DNA: TGCGCCAGCAGGCGGGACAGTGAGGGCTACACCTTC
V: TRBV15; J: TRBJ2-2; D: TRBD1; size: NA; CDR3: CATSRGQGAGELFF; DNA: TGTGCCACCAGCAGGGGACAGGGGGCCGGGGAGCTGTTTTTT
V: TRBV7-2; J: TRBJ1-2; D: TRBD1; size: NA; CDR3: CASRINRGRDYGYTF; DNA: TGTGCCAGCAGGATCAACAGGGGGCGGGACTATGGCTACACCTTC
V: TRBV11-2; J: TRBJ2-3; D: NA; size: NA; CDR3: CASSPAPTDTQYF; DNA: TGTGCCAGCAGCCCAGCGCCGACAGATACGCAGTATTTT
V: TRBV7-9; J: TRBJ2-1; D: TRBD2; size: NA; CDR3: CASSLASGGGTNNEQFF; DNA: TGTGCCAGCAGCTTAGCATCCGGGGGGGGGACTAATAATGAGCAGTTCTTC
V: TRBV13; J: TRBJ2-7; D: NA; size: NA; CDR3: CASSSSGEQYF; DNA: TGTGCCAGCAGCTCCTCGGGCGAGCAGTACTTC
V: TRBV29-1; J: TRBJ1-2; D: NA; size: NA; CDR3: CSVEPGTYGYTF; DNA: TGCAGCGTTGAGCCGGGAACTTATGGCTACACCTTC
V: TRBV6-5; J: TRBJ1-1; D: NA; size: NA; CDR3: CASSRATNTEAFF; DNA: TGTGCCAGCAGCCGCGCCACGAACACTGAAGCTTTCTTT
V: TRBV19; J: TRBJ1-1; D: NA; size: NA; CDR3: CATSRAGSWNTEAFF; DNA: TGTGCCACCTCCAGGGCCGGATCATGGAACACTGAAGCTTTCTTT
V: TRBV2; J: TRBJ2-2; D: NA; size: NA; CDR3: CASSEAWGLSGELFF; DNA: TGTGCCAGCAGTGAAGCATGGGGACTTTCCGGGGAGCTGTTTTTT
V: TRBV5-3; J: TRBJ2-2; D: TRBD2; size: NA; CDR3: CARSRKGLAGGITGELFF; DNA: TGTGCCAGAAGCCGGAAAGGACTAGCGGGAGGGATCACCGGGGAGCTGTTTTTT
V: TRBV27; J: TRBJ2-6; D: NA; size: once; CDR3: CASSGASGANVLTF; DNA: TGTGCCAGCAGCGGTGCCTCTGGGGCCAACGTCCTGACTTTC
V: TRBV7-9; J: TRBJ2-6; D: NA; size: NA; CDR3: CASSLARDSGANVLTF; DNA: TGTGCCAGCAGCTTAGCCCGGGACTCTGGGGCCAACGTCCTGACTTTC
V: TRBV9; J: TRBJ2-1; D: TRBD2; size: NA; CDR3: CASSVGREGNNEQFF; DNA: TGTGCCAGCAGCGTAGGGCGGGAGGGGAACAATGAGCAGTTCTTC
V: TRBV6-5; J: TRBJ2-7; D: TRBD1; size: NA; CDR3: CASRGQGRTYEQYF; DNA: TGTGCCAGCAGGGGACAGGGCAGAACTTACGAGCAGTACTTC
V: TRBV6-5; J: TRBJ2-3; D: TRBD2; size: NA; CDR3: CASSYGGGAGDTQYF; DNA: TGTGCCAGCAGTTACGGCGGGGGTGCCGGGGATACGCAGTATTTT
V: TRBV6-1; J: TRBJ2-5; D: TRBD2; size: NA; CDR3: CASSEWGKVAGAEEQYF; DNA: TGTGCCAGCAGTGAATGGGGTAAGGTAGCGGGGGCTGAAGAGCAGTACTTC
V: TRBV7-3; J: TRBJ1-5; D: NA; size: NA; CDR3: CASSLTGGAGQPQHF; DNA: TGTGCCAGCAGCTTAACCGGCGGGGCAGGTCAGCCCCAGCATTTT
V: TRBV6-6; J: TRBJ2-2; D: NA; size: once; CDR3: CASNPRMGELFF; DNA: TGTGCCAGCAACCCTAGAATGGGGGAGCTGTTTTTT
V: TRBV6-1; J: TRBJ2-7; D: NA; size: NA; CDR3: CAGGGAGVLPYEQYF; DNA: TGTGCCGGAGGGGGGGCAGGGGTCCTTCCCTACGAGCAGTACTTC
V: TRBV6-1; J: TRBJ1-4; D: TRBD1; size: NA; CDR3: CASQSRDRSNEKLFF; DNA: TGTGCCAGCCAATCTAGGGACAGATCTAATGAAAAACTGTTTTTT
V: TRBV4-3; J: TRBJ2-1; D: NA; size: NA; CDR3: CASSPAGTGNEQFF; DNA: TGCGCCAGCAGCCCAGCCGGGACTGGTAATGAGCAGTTCTTC
V: TRBV9; J: TRBJ1-3; D: NA; size: once; CDR3: CASSVAGSGNTIYF; DNA: TGTGCCAGCAGCGTAGCCGGCTCTGGAAACACCATATATTTT
V: TRBV11-2; J: TRBJ1-2; D: TRBD1; size: NA; CDR3: CASSLVRLGQGFDGYTF; DNA: TGTGCCAGCAGCTTAGTCCGACTGGGACAGGGTTTTGATGGCTACACCTTC
V: TRBV29-1; J: TRBJ2-4; D: NA; size: NA; CDR3: CSVGTSWVAKNIQYF; DNA: TGCAGCGTAGGTACTAGCTGGGTGGCCAAAAACATTCAGTACTTC
V: TRBV2; J: TRBJ1-2; D: NA; size: once; CDR3: CASRNVWTEDGYTF; DNA: TGTGCCAGCAGGAATGTCTGGACAGAAGATGGCTACACCTTC
V: TRBV27; J: TRBJ2-7; D: TRBD1; size: NA; CDR3: CASSYRDSSYEQYF; DNA: TGTGCCAGCAGTTACCGGGACAGCTCCTACGAGCAGTACTTC
V: TRBV10-3; J: TRBJ2-7; D: TRBD2; size: NA; CDR3: CAIRSGTSYEQYF; DNA: TGTGCCATCAGGTCCGGGACTAGCTACGAGCAGTACTTC
V: TRBV29-1; J: TRBJ1-2; D: TRBD1; size: NA; CDR3: CSIRTGGARSYGYTF; DNA: TGCAGCATAAGGACAGGGGGCGCCCGGAGCTATGGCTACACCTTC
V: TRBV18; J: TRBJ1-1; D: NA; size: NA; CDR3: CASSPLGISAEAFF; DNA: TGTGCCAGCTCACCACTGGGAATTAGCGCTGAAGCTTTCTTT
V: TRBV4-1; J: TRBJ2-7; D: TRBD2; size: few; CDR3: CASSLGLAYEQYF; DNA: TGCGCCAGCAGCCTCGGACTAGCCTACGAGCAGTACTTC
V: TRBV7-2; J: TRBJ2-5; D: NA; size: NA; CDR3: CASSPQRAQAETQYF; DNA: TGTGCCAGCAGCCCCCAGCGGGCCCAGGCGGAGACCCAGTACTTC